The sequence of this T cell receptor beta chain was determined in a study of T cell responses to AZD1222 COVID-19 vaccine. Comment on this clone: The target antigen is unknown.

Study-level points and caveats: Mostly white British, mostly female donors; authors suggested clonal diversity may be underestimated. Close to half of spike-specific TCRs reportedly recognize unmutated variant regions.

Per the germline V gene, CDR1 is GTSNPN and CDR2 is SVGIG (reference sequence). The CDR3 sequence is 13 residues long. V lost 2 bases and J lost 6; bases outside the gene matches: 6. Here immunoSEQ multiplex PCR was the method, and the copy in TCRdb shows in-frame clones only, minus some. The data hold about 70,000 clones, with approximately 90% observed a single time. Pooling of second doses given at about 4 or about 12 weeks was done. The receptor was isolated from an adult who received the AZD1222 COVID-19 vaccine. The specimen comprised peripheral blood, sampled 28 days after the second AZD1222 dose. V usage is TRBV30 and J usage is TRBJ1-1, with 7 bases aligning to TRBD1. The CDR3 here is CAWSPGQSSEAFF. Here the CDR3 DNA reads TGTGCCTGGAGTCCGGGACAGTCCTCTGAAGCTTTCTTT.